The sequence of this T cell receptor beta chain was determined in a study of neoadjuvant anti-PD-1 for oral cavity cancer (dated by TCRdb to about 2021). With respect to the entire study: Patients mostly received three to four biweekly doses of nivolumab at 3 mg/kg before curative-intent surgical resection. Patients who did not progress were given a fourth nivolumab dose at about day 43 and had definitive surgical resection on days 50-56. There were roughly 11 patients in the parent correlative cohort, and the response rate was 33%. Under RECIST 1.1, patients with complete response, partial response or stable disease were classed as responders, and patients with progression were classed as non-responders. The full study reports these points: Higher pretreatment blood Treg/Th17 ratios correlated with both higher pretreatment blood TCRbeta clonality and lower post-treatment tumor TCRbeta clonality. Greater tumor shrinkage correlated with larger post-treatment sizes of preexisting intratumoral clones, which suggests that expansion of preexisting clones contributed to response. The TCR analyses had only a few patients in each response group, and the authors called for validation in larger cohorts.

With regard to this clone: The clone's antigen remains unknown. Base qualities are missing; no much larger clone stands one base away.

Reading the label with the study, this specimen's time point is: before neoadjuvant nivolumab. None of the patients had received prior systemic or radiation treatment, and all were newly diagnosed with stage II-IVA oral cavity squamous cell carcinoma. The cohort was composed of patients with HPV-negative, locally advanced oral cavity squamous cell carcinoma. Samples were obtained from a longitudinal correlative study of a single-arm phase II trial of neoadjuvant nivolumab in oral cavity squamous cell carcinoma. Subject-matched pre- and post-treatment PBMCs and tumors from three responders and three non-responders were subjected to genomic DNA-based TCRbeta sequencing. Genomic DNA was isolated from tumor tissue using the Maxwell RSC DNA from Tissue kit. For survey sequencing of tumor libraries, mostly 4 to 6 ug of input genomic DNA was used, and two replicates were run per sample. The immunoSEQ hsTCRbeta kit was used to prepare TCRbeta libraries according to the manufacturer's instructions. The finished libraries were brought together in one pool at 3 nM, which was then read using an Illumina NovaSeq 6000 S4 flow cell. In the paper's pipeline: The immunoSEQ Analyzer handled quality control and preprocessing of the raw data. The analysis was restricted to productive rearrangements, with each unique CDR3 amino acid sequence defining a clonotype. Using the R package tcR, the researchers computed the Gini-Simpson index as their estimate of repertoire clonality. Student's t test was used to compare Gini indices, while Pearson correlation assessed associations with tumor size change. TCRdb took this table from immuneACCESS and kept in-frame rearrangements with V and J called. Such tables lack part of the clones; where checked against another copy, unresolved V genes explain under half of the gap, and the rest is unexplained. That table is the source of V, J and clone size, and D and trimming were worked out from the DNA. A total of 7,000 to 9,000 clones appear in this sample, around 52% of them only once. The ten largest clones take up about 6.8% of the sample.

The CDR3 contains 16 residues, cysteine and phenylalanine counted. This entry keeps only the CDR3 DNA: 48 bases, framed from base 1. In the germline V gene, CDR1 corresponds to SGHRS and CDR2 to YFSETQ. From V the trimming removes 1 base and from J it removes 5 bases, while the gene matches leave 9 bases of the junction unaccounted for. This TCR derives from a person aged 40 to 85 with oral cavity squamous cell carcinoma. Source: tumor tissue, taken before nivolumab (anti-PD-1) treatment. The V gene is TRBV5-1 and the J gene is TRBJ1-1; 9 central nucleotides agree with TRBD1. The base sequence is TGCGCCAGCAGCTTGCGTCAGGGACAGGGACATACTGAAGCTTTCTTT. Its protein is CASSLRQGQGHTEAFF.